This T cell receptor (beta chain) was sequenced in a study of T cells in Graves' hyperthyroidism and ophthalmopathy. Overall study results and limits: The model's output predicted ophthalmopathy at a median of about 5.9 months prior to onset.

The CDR3 loop spans 12 amino acids. The germline V gene has CDR1 DFQATT and CDR2 SNEGSKA (reference sequence). This clonotype was counted between two and nine times. Its antigen is not identified. A junction end diverges from the germline sequence, so it may reflect a read error. Amplified TCR beta CDR3 regions came from RNA transcripts. TCR CDR3 regions were first amplified by RT-PCR with HTBI primers. TCRdb analysed the multiplex PCR reads with MiXCR anew, one entry per CDR3 protein. The sample gives fewer than 650,000 distinct CDR3 sequences, 12% to 15% of which show up once; about 7% is in the top ten. Ophthalmopathy patients had Clinical Activity Score at least 3, NOSPECS grade at least 4, duration under 3 months.

Material for sequencing was blood. The V and J genes are TRBV20-1 and TRBJ2-7; D is perhaps TRBD1 (6 bases). The receptor was derived from a woman aged 18-29 years with Graves' ophthalmopathy. CDR3 sequence reads: CSAGGHSYEKYF. For the CDR3, the DNA is TGCAGTGCTGGGGGACATTCCTACGAGAAGTACTTC.